This T cell receptor (beta chain) was retrieved from a study of breast tumors, draining lymph nodes, adjacent tissues. Samples came from axillary lymph nodes draining the breast cancer. In its sample, this clonotype was seen many times. MiXCR, run by TCRdb on the multiplex PCR reads, gives a single entry per CDR3 protein. Of approximately 200,000 distinct CDR3 sequences in the sample, around a third are singletons; the top ten hold 4% to 5.5%. Germline V gene sequence: CDR1 SQVTM, CDR2 ANQGSEA. Trimming left V 4 bases short and J 3 bases short, with 10 bases between. The CDR3 spans 13 residues. The chain couples TRBV29-1 to TRBJ1-5; no clear D. Sequencing used axillary lymph node tissue. This TCR was sampled from a female donor with breast cancer. Some clones in this sample may be carry-over from other donors' samples. This CDR3 reads CSVVEGPNQPQHF. The CDR3 region has the DNA TGCAGCGTTGTTGAAGGGCCCAATCAGCCCCAGCATTTT.